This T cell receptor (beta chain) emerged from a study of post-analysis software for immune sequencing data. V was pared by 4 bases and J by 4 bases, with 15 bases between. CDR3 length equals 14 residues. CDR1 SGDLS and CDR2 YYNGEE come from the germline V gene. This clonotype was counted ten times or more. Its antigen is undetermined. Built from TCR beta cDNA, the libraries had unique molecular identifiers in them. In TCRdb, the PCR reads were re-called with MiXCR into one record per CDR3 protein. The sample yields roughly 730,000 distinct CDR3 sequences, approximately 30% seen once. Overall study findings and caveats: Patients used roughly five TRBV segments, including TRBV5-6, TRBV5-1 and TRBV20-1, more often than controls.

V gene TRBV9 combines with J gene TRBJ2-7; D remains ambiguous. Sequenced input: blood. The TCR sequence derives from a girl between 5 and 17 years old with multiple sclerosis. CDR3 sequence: CASSPVGGGYEQYF. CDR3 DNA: TGTGCCAGCAGCCCGGTTGGCGGTGGATACGAGCAGTACTTC. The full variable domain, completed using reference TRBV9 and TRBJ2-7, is DSGVTQTPKHLITATGQRVTLRCSPRSGDLSVYWYQQSLDQGLQFLIQYYNGEERAKGNILERFSAQQFPDLHSELNLSSLELGDSALYFCASSPVGGGYEQYFGPGTRLTVT.